These 28 T cell receptor beta chains originate from one sample sequenced in a study of shared clonotypes between healthy human individuals. TCRdb's copy holds only in-frame clones and misses some; the assay was immunoSEQ multiplex PCR. Of over a million clones in the sample, more than 75% were seen once. The sample comprised memory CD4+ T cells from PBMCs. Indicated subset: CD45RA-negative fraction. Source of these receptors: a man between 18 and 35 years old in good health. Some clones in this sample may be carry-over from other donors' samples.

This chain links TRBV28 with TRBJ2-3; D is ambiguous. V lost 5 bases and J 0 bases, leaving 9 bases between the germline ends. This CDR3 has 14 amino acids. Germline V gene lookup returns CDR1 MDHEN and CDR2 SYDVKM. CDR3 sequence: CASSRLGSTDTQYF. In DNA, the CDR3 is TGTGCCAGCAGTCGGCTGGGCAGCACAGATACGCAGTATTTT.

The chain is built from TRBV11-1 and TRBJ2-1; D may correspond to TRBD1 or TRBD2 (5 bases each). V was shortened by 4 bases and J by 6 bases, with 16 bases between the two germline ends. Germline lookup yields CDR1 SGHAT and CDR2 FQDESV (reference sequence). The CDR3 totals 15 residues. The CDR3 region is CASSSSGWGINEQFF. The CDR3, as DNA: TGTGCCAGCAGCTCATCGGGGTGGGGGATCAATGAGCAGTTCTTC.

The chain is built from TRBV6-5 and TRBJ2-5; D ambiguous. Trimming stripped 7 bases from V and 5 bases from J, with 14 bases between. This CDR3 has 13 amino acids. Per the germline V gene, CDR1 is MNHEY and CDR2 is SVGAGI. CDR3 residues: CASKSPAQETQYF. CDR3 sequence (DNA): TGTGCCAGCAAGTCCCCGGCTCAGGAGACCCAGTACTTC.

Concerning this clone: A read error is possible here, since a much larger clone lies one base away. CDR3 DNA: TGTGCCAGCAGCCTAAGTGCCTACGAGCAGTACTTC. It specifies CASSLSAYEQYF. The rearrangement uses TRBV14 and TRBJ2-7; D gene uncertain. Deletions cut 4 bases from V and 2 bases from J, with 6 bases between. CDR3 length equals 12 residues. Germline CDR1 SGHDN, CDR2 FVKESK.

Remarks on this clone: The same CDR3 can be traced to other DNA sequences in this sample. The gene calls are TRBV2 and TRBJ2-2; 9 nucleotides match TRBD1. The V and J ends lost 8 bases and 2 bases, in that order; junction bases with no gene match: 6. CDR1 SNHLY and CDR2 FYNNEI come from the germline V gene. This CDR3 has 15 residues. In DNA form, the CDR3 reads TGTGCCAGCCGAGGACAGGGGCGAAACACCGGGGAGCTGTTTTTT. Translation gives CASRGQGRNTGELFF.

The V gene is TRBV14, the J gene TRBJ1-2; no firm D call. V gave up 0 bases and J gave up 1 base, with 12 bases separating them. The CDR3 is 16 amino acids. CDR1 and CDR2 from the germline V gene are SGHDN and FVKESK. The CDR3 sequence is CASSQDRGGFNYGYTF. The CDR3 DNA reads as TGTGCCAGCAGCCAAGATCGGGGAGGGTTTAACTATGGCTACACCTTC.

For this clone: This probably arose from a read error, given a far larger clone one base away. Other DNA sequences within the sample encode an identical CDR3. This chain links TRBV7-2 with TRBJ1-1; D is ambiguous. The CDR3 is 14 residues long. Germline lookup yields CDR1 SGHTA and CDR2 FQGNSA. In nucleotides, the CDR3 is TGCGCCAGCAGCTTCAAAACAGTGAACACTGAAGCTTTCTTT. It encodes CASSFKTVNTEAFF.

This clone was seen once. Other DNA sequences within the sample encode an identical CDR3. The chain employs TRBV15 and TRBJ2-7, with no clear D. The CDR3 runs to 15 residues. The germline CDR1 and CDR2 sequences are LNHNV and YYDKDF (reference sequence). The V end lost 0 bases, the J end lost 0 bases, and 9 bases lay between the germline ends. The CDR3 region is CATSRDPGSSYEQYF. In nucleotides, the CDR3 is TGTGCCACCAGCAGAGATCCGGGTTCCTCCTACGAGCAGTACTTC.

The chain joins TRBV5-1 to TRBJ2-5, with 7 positions matching TRBD2. CDR3 size: 15 residues. Germline assignment: CDR1 SGHRS and CDR2 YFSETQ. The junction had 11 bases not matched to a gene; V was cut back by 4 bases and J by 5 bases. The CDR3 loop reads CASSLEAGVGETQYF. The CDR3 DNA sequence: TGCGCCAGCAGCCTGGAGGCGGGAGTGGGGGAGACCCAGTACTTC.

The rearrangement links TRBV11-3 to TRBJ2-3, with 10 bases identical to TRBD2. V shed 6 bases, J shed 5 bases, and the junction held 14 bases outside the gene matches. Germline CDR1 reads SGHNT; CDR2 reads YENEEA. There are 17 residues in the CDR3. Written as DNA, the CDR3 is TGTGCCAGCAGTGAGATAGAACTAGCGGGAATAGTAGATACGCAGTATTTT. Its translation is CASSEIELAGIVDTQYF.

This clone was recorded many times. The chain is built from TRBV14 and TRBJ2-7, with 13 bases that match TRBD2. Germline CDR1 and CDR2: SGHDN and FVKESK. The CDR3 runs to 17 residues. V dropped 0 bases and J dropped 5; count of bases not matched to a gene: 7. CDR3 loop: CASSQEWGLAGPHEQYF. Written as DNA, the CDR3 is TGTGCCAGCAGCCAAGAGTGGGGACTAGCGGGACCCCACGAGCAGTACTTC. Full variable domain (outside the CDR3, taken from reference TRBV14 and TRBJ2-7): EAGVTQFPSHSVIEKGQTVTLRCDPISGHDNLYWYRRVMGKEIKFLLHFVKESKQDESGMPNNRFLAERTGGTYSTLKVQPAELEDSGVYFCASSQEWGLAGPHEQYFGPGTRLTVT.

This clone was detected once. This sequence joins TRBV18 and TRBJ2-3; maybe TRBD1 (6 bases). Germline V CDR1 and CDR2: KGHSH, LQKENI. V was trimmed by 9 bases and J by 0 bases, leaving 13 bases between them. CDR3 length: 14 amino acids. DNA of the CDR3: TGTGCCAGGCATGGACAGATCAGCACAGATACGCAGTATTTT. This codes for CARHGQISTDTQYF.

This clone came up a few times. V is TRBV7-2 and J is TRBJ1-2, with D maybe TRBD1 (6 bases). The CDR3 is 13 amino acids. The V end lost 6 bases, the J end lost 6 bases, and 14 bases lay between the germline ends. CDR1 is SGHTA, CDR2 FQGNSA, per germline. CDR3 protein: CASRSAGVNGYTF. In DNA form, the CDR3 reads TGTGCCAGCAGATCGGCAGGGGTAAATGGCTACACCTTC.

This rearrangement joins TRBV18 to TRBJ1-5; D is undetermined. The V and J ends lost 3 bases and 0 bases respectively, with 9 bases between them. The CDR3 runs to 15 residues. Germline CDR1 reads KGHSH; CDR2 reads LQKENI. The DNA of the CDR3 is TGTGCCAGCTCACCCATGGCCAATAGCAATCAGCCCCAGCATTTT. Protein: CASSPMANSNQPQHF.

This clone was seen a single time. A much bigger clone sits one base away, suggesting this may be a read error. Distinct nucleotide sequences in the sample also encode this CDR3. The chain joins TRBV11-2 to TRBJ1-2; D perhaps matches TRBD1 (5 bases). This CDR3 contains 16 residues. The germline CDR1 and CDR2 sequences are SGHAT and FQNNGV. The V end lost 3 bases, the J end lost 3 bases, and 17 bases lay between the germline ends. CDR3 amino acids: CASSLRGWGTDYGYTF. The CDR3 coding sequence is TGTGCCAGCAGCTTGAGGGGTTGGGGAACGGACTATGGCTACACCTTC.

This clone showed up just once. The chain couples TRBV7-2 to TRBJ2-7; D unresolved. The CDR3 covers 14 residues. Trimming removed 5 bases from V and 5 bases from J, with 16 bases in between. The germline V gene has CDR1 SGHTA and CDR2 FQGNSA. This chain's CDR3 is CASSDPKGFNEQYF. The CDR3, as DNA: TGTGCCAGCAGCGACCCGAAAGGGTTCAACGAGCAGTACTTC.

In DNA form, the CDR3 reads TGTGCCAGCAGGGGTGACTGGTACGAGCAGTACTTC. Amino acids: CASRGDWYEQYF. This chain joins TRBV2 and TRBJ2-7; D is undetermined. With 6 bases removed from V and 4 bases from J, the gap between germline ends came to 10 bases. Germline assignment: CDR1 SNHLY and CDR2 FYNNEI. The CDR3 spans 12 residues.

The V gene is TRBV5-4, the J gene TRBJ2-3; 10 bases align to TRBD2. The CDR3 loop spans 16 amino acids. CDR1 is SGHNT and CDR2 is YYREEE in the germline V gene (reference sequence). V dropped 1 base and J dropped 2; count of bases not matched to a gene: 4. CDR3 DNA sequence: TGTGCCAGCAGCTTGAGAGCGGGAGGGTACACAGATACGCAGTATTTT. Translating it yields CASSLRAGGYTDTQYF.

CDR3 bases: TGTGCCAGCAGTCCCCAGAGACGGGGCGAGCAGTACTTC. This translates into CASSPQRRGEQYF. The chain has TRBV28 and TRBJ2-7; D may be TRBD2 (5 bases). From germline, CDR1 is MDHEN and CDR2 SYDVKM. The V end was cut by 5 bases, the J end by 6 bases, with 14 bases between. The CDR3 is 13 residues long.

J is TRBJ2-1 and V is TRBV25-1; tentative D call: TRBD2 (5 bases). The germline V and J ends were trimmed by 7 bases and 5 bases, with 18 bases remaining between them. Germline-derived CDR1 and CDR2 are MGHDK and SYGVNS. This CDR3 contains 15 residues. The CDR3 bases are TGTGCCAGCACCCCCTGGGTAGCGCCAAACAATGAGCAGTTCTTC. Its translation is CASTPWVAPNNEQFF.

V is TRBV30 and J is TRBJ2-7; a weak D match, TRBD2 (5 bases). CDR1 GTSNPN and CDR2 SVGIG come from the germline V gene (reference sequence). V lost 3 bases to trimming and J lost 0 bases, with 21 bases between them. The CDR3 is 17 residues long. The CDR3 loop reads CAWRSPRSTISSYEQYF. The CDR3 DNA reads as TGTGCCTGGAGAAGTCCCAGGTCGACTATCTCCTCCTACGAGCAGTACTTC. Combining the CDR3 with reference TRBV30 and TRBJ2-7 gives the whole variable domain SQTIHQWPATLVQPVGSPLSLECTVEGTSNPNLYWYRQAAGRGLQLLFYSVGIGQISSEVPQNLSASRPQDRQFILSSKKLLLSDSGFYLCAWRSPRSTISSYEQYFGPGTRLTVT.

In regard to this clone: Other DNA sequences within the sample encode an identical CDR3. The genes are TRBV7-2 and TRBJ2-7; D is undetermined. The CDR3 covers 14 residues. V lost 1 base to trimming and J lost 1 base, with 8 bases between them. CDR1 and CDR2 from the germline V gene are SGHTA and FQGNSA. The DNA for the CDR3 is TGTGCCAGCAGCTTAGATAGGTATTCCTACGAGCAGTACTTC. Protein sequence: CASSLDRYSYEQYF.

The chain combines TRBV7-3 with TRBJ2-5; tentative D call: TRBD2 (5 bases). V lost 3 bases and J lost 4, with 15 bases in between. The CDR3 is made up of 15 amino acids. Germline CDR1 is SGHTA and CDR2 is FQGTGA. The CDR3 reads CASSFSAVVGETQYF. The DNA of the CDR3 is TGTGCCAGCAGCTTTAGCGCCGTGGTTGGAGAGACCCAGTACTTC.

The V and J genes are TRBV9 and TRBJ2-7; D is unresolved. The germline V gene encodes CDR1 SGDLS and CDR2 YYNGEE. The ends were cut back, 4 bases at V and 3 bases at J, with 11 bases in the middle. The CDR3 has 13 amino acids. The DNA for the CDR3 is TGTGCCAGCAGCCCCCGACTCGGCTACGAGCAGTACTTC. Translated, it gives CASSPRLGYEQYF.

The chain uses TRBV6-6 and TRBJ1-2, with 7 bases that match TRBD1. This CDR3 is built from 12 residues. The V segment lost 5 bases and the J segment 8 bases; nucleotides outside the gene matches: 5. Germline V lookup: CDR1 MNHNY, CDR2 SVGAGI (reference sequence). DNA of the CDR3: TGTGCCAGCAGTGGGCAGGGGGGCGGCTACACCTTC. It yields the protein CASSGQGGGYTF.

The rearrangement links TRBV19 to TRBJ2-2; D call uncertain. The germline V gene encodes CDR1 LNHDA and CDR2 SQIVND (reference sequence). Trimming removed 5 bases at V and 4 bases at J, with 11 bases between. This CDR3 contains 14 residues. The CDR3 coding sequence is TGTGCCAGTAGTCTAGGACGGATCACCGGGGAGCTGTTTTTT. Protein sequence: CASSLGRITGELFF. The full variable domain, its missing parts supplied by reference TRBV19 and TRBJ2-2, is DGGITQSPKYLFRKEGQNVTLSCEQNLNHDAMYWYRQDPGQGLRLIYYSQIVNDFQKGDIAEGYSVSREKKESFPLTVTSAQKNPTAFYLCASSLGRITGELFFGEGSRLTVL.

This clone was counted between two and nine times. The V call is TRBV20-1, the J call TRBJ2-7; TRBD2 might be the D (6 bases). V lost 3 bases, J lost 6 bases, and 9 bases lay in between. This CDR3 contains 11 residues. The germline gives CDR1 DFQATT, CDR2 SNEGSKA (reference sequence). The CDR3 sequence is CSASGSGEQYF. In nucleotides, the CDR3 is TGCAGTGCTAGCGGGAGTGGCGAGCAGTACTTC.

On this clone itself: In the same sample, other DNA sequences code for this CDR3. This sequence joins TRBV19 and TRBJ1-1; D is unresolved. The V end lost 1 base, the J end lost 1 base, and 4 bases lay between the germline ends. The germline V gene has CDR1 LNHDA and CDR2 SQIVND (reference sequence). The CDR3 sequence is 13 residues long. DNA of the CDR3: TGTGCCAGTAGTATAGTCAGGAACACTGAAGCTTTCTTT. This sequence encodes CASSIVRNTEAFF.